In its sample, the clone carrying this T cell receptor (beta chain) was seen a few times. Antigen specificity is unknown. The data stem from a study of CD8 T cells in ankylosing spondylitis. Germline loops: CDR1 KGHSH, CDR2 LQKENI. V was pared by 0 bases and J by 4 bases, with 5 bases of the junction left unmatched. This CDR3 is built from 15 residues. Regarding the study as a whole: Clones that were linked to disease were CD8+ and were relatively rare in peripheral blood. Ankylosing spondylitis blood appeared to carry a characteristic TCR beta motif of seven to nine highly homologous variants.

TCRdb re-analysed the 5' RACE reads in MiXCR, keeping a single row per CDR3 protein. The table lists some 400,000 distinct CDR3 sequences, around 20% of them singletons. The genes are TRBV18 and TRBJ2-7; 8 positions agree with TRBD2. This TCR was sampled from a male donor with ankylosing spondylitis. Sequencing was done on a sample of blood, either unsorted or a sorted T cell fraction (not recorded which). The DNA of the CDR3 is TGTGCCAGCTCACCACCCGCCAGCGGGAGTTACGAGCAGTACTTC. It codes for CASSPPASGSYEQYF.